These 10 T cell receptor beta chains were sequenced from one sample in a study of T cell changes during pregnancy in multiple sclerosis. This table comes from immunoSEQ multiplex PCR, and its TCRdb copy is limited to in-frame clones, with some not included. The sample has approximately 88,000 clones, over 90% seen once. Material: peripheral blood, obtained in the second trimester of pregnancy. The receptors originated from a female donor with multiple sclerosis, enrolled in a pregnancy study.

This clone was found once. The chain combines TRBV5-1 with TRBJ2-5, with D perhaps matching TRBD1 (5 bases). Germline V CDR1 and CDR2: SGHRS, YFSETQ. V shed 1 base and J shed 2 bases, with 9 bases lying between them. The CDR3 is made up of 14 amino acids. This CDR3 reads CASSLTPGQETQYF. DNA of the CDR3: TGCGCCAGCAGCTTGACCCCAGGGCAAGAGACCCAGTACTTC.

V usage is TRBV11-2 and J usage is TRBJ2-7; 8 bases line up with TRBD2. After removal of 7 bases from V and 3 bases from J, the junction contained 14 bases not matched to a gene. The CDR3 has 16 residues. Germline V gene lookup returns CDR1 SGHAT and CDR2 FQNNGV. The CDR3 nucleotides are TGTGCCAGCACCGAGTTAGCGGGATCTATTTTCTACGAGCAGTACTTC. Residues: CASTELAGSIFYEQYF.

This rearrangement joins TRBV5-1 to TRBJ2-1; 10 positions match TRBD2. In germline, CDR1 is SGHRS, CDR2 YFSETQ. CDR3 size: 15 residues. With V trimmed by 2 bases and J by 3 bases, 2 bases remained unmatched. This chain's CDR3 is CASSFGLADYNEQFF. In DNA, the CDR3 is TGCGCCAGCAGCTTCGGACTAGCGGACTACAATGAGCAGTTCTTC.

The chain has TRBV11-2 and TRBJ2-5; tentative D call: TRBD1 (5 bases). Germline V gene data show CDR1 as SGHAT and CDR2 as FQNNGV. The CDR3 is 12 residues long. V dropped 5 bases and J dropped 5 bases, with 9 bases sitting between them. CDR3 sequence reads: CASSPGIETQYF. In nucleotides, the CDR3 is TGTGCCAGCAGCCCAGGGATTGAGACCCAGTACTTC.

V gene TRBV5-1 combines with J gene TRBJ2-7; D gene unclear. This CDR3 comprises 13 residues. Trimming cost V 7 bases and J 2 bases, with 13 bases left between them. Germline values: CDR1 SGHRS, CDR2 YFSETQ. CDR3 bases: TGCGCCAGCGCACCACCGGCGGCCTACGAGCAGTACTTC. Translated: CASAPPAAYEQYF.

The V call is TRBV11-2, the J call TRBJ2-7; 14 bases agree with TRBD2. With V trimmed by 5 bases and J by 6 bases, 6 bases remained unmatched. CDR3 length: 15 residues. The germline CDR1 and CDR2 sequences are SGHAT and FQNNGV. The CDR3 loop reads CASSRTSGRLSEQYF. The CDR3 coding sequence is TGTGCCAGCAGCAGGACTAGCGGGAGGTTGAGCGAGCAGTACTTC.

The chain has TRBV5-4 and TRBJ1-2, with D maybe TRBD1 (6 bases). This CDR3 contains 13 residues. Germline CDR1 is SGHNT and CDR2 is YYREEE (reference sequence). Trimming pared 6 bases from V and 4 bases from J, leaving 13 bases between. CDR3 nucleotide sequence: TGTGCCAGCACCGCAACAGGGTCCTATGGCTACACCTTC. Translating gives CASTATGSYGYTF. Full variable domain (missing parts from reference TRBV5-4 and TRBJ1-2): ETGVTQSPTHLIKTRGQQVTLRCSSQSGHNTVSWYQQALGQGPQFIFQYYREEENGRGNFPPRFSGLQFPNYSSELNVNALELDDSALYLCASTATGSYGYTFGSGTRLTVV.

V is TRBV5-1 and J is TRBJ2-7, with TRBD2 as a possible D gene (5 bases). Germline values: CDR1 SGHRS, CDR2 YFSETQ. This CDR3 is 16 amino acids long. V was clipped by 0 bases and J by 3 bases, with 16 bases between them. The CDR3 spells CASSLAGGGSNYEQYF. In DNA, the CDR3 is TGCGCCAGCAGCTTGGCCGGAGGAGGATCTAACTACGAGCAGTACTTC. Full variable domain (outside the CDR3, taken from reference TRBV5-1 and TRBJ2-7): KAGVTQTPRYLIKTRGQQVTLSCSPISGHRSVSWYQQTPGQGLQFLFEYFSETQRNKGNFPGRFSGRQFSNSRSEMNVSTLELGDSALYLCASSLAGGGSNYEQYFGPGTRLTVT.

The chain employs TRBV27 and TRBJ2-3; 8 nucleotides align to TRBD2. The CDR3 spans 15 residues. Germline V gives CDR1 MNHEY, CDR2 SMNVEV (reference sequence). V dropped 3 bases and J dropped 4; count of bases not matched to a gene: 6. As DNA, the CDR3 is TGTGCCAGCAGTTTCGGCGGGAGGCCGGCAGATACGCAGTATTTT. It specifies CASSFGGRPADTQYF.

The chain couples TRBV7-8 to TRBJ2-6, with a weak D call TRBD1 (5 bases). In germline, CDR1 is SGHVS, CDR2 FQNEAQ. The length of the CDR3 is 15 residues. V was shortened by 3 bases and J by 3 bases, with 9 bases between the two germline ends. The CDR3 DNA follows: TGTGCCAGCAGCTTTGGGGCGCGTGGGGCCAACGTCCTGACTTTC. Its translation is CASSFGARGANVLTF.